The 13 T cell receptor beta chains below all came from one sample that was sequenced in a study of CD8+CD57+ T cells in acquired aplastic anemia. Patients chosen for sequencing had shown CD8+CD57+ cell expansion by flow cytometry. Both TCR beta VDJ combination and CDR3 sequence profiling were carried out. Genomic DNA was the template for this profiling. Each CDR3 protein is one row after TCRdb ran MiXCR on the reads. Seen here are about 150,000 distinct CDR3 sequences, roughly 45% observed once, and the top ten hold about 2.9%. The sample was sorted CD4+, CD8+, or CD8+CD57+ T cells (not recorded which) from PBMCs. The receptor source for this set is a human donor with aplastic anemia.

The chain uses TRBV10-2 and TRBJ1-6; D is ambiguous. Looked up from germline, CDR1 is WSHSY and CDR2 is SAAADI. The CDR3 is 15 amino acids. Trimming took 2 bases from V and 3 from J, leaving 8 bases between them. Here the CDR3 reads CASSEQDFYNSPLHF. The CDR3 DNA reads as TGCGCCAGCAGTGAGCAGGACTTCTATAATTCACCCCTCCACTTT.

At least ten counts were recorded for this clonotype. The chain combines TRBV11-3 with TRBJ2-1; TRBD2 agrees at 10 bases. Unmatched junction bases numbered 4, after V lost 8 bases and J lost 3 bases. Germline V gene data show CDR1 as SGHNT and CDR2 as YENEEA. This CDR3 has 14 amino acids. CDR3 sequence (DNA): TGTGCCAGCTCTACTAGCGGGAACTACAATGAGCAGTTCTTC. Translated: CASSTSGNYNEQFF.

The chain joins TRBV12-3 or TRBV12-4 to TRBJ2-2; 16 bases line up with TRBD2. V was clipped by 5 bases and J by 3 bases; unmatched bases: 3. The CDR3 length is 17 residues. CDR3 protein: CASSLGTSGGDTGELFF. CDR3 bases: TGTGCCAGCAGTCTGGGGACTAGCGGGGGGGACACCGGGGAGCTGTTTTTT.

Only one count was recorded for this clonotype. This chain links TRBV5-6 with TRBJ1-5; 12 bases are a match to TRBD1. The V segment lost 4 bases and the J segment 0 bases; nucleotides outside the gene matches: 11. CDR3 length equals 19 residues. Per the germline V gene, CDR1 is SGHDT and CDR2 is YYEEEE. CDR3 sequence reads: CASSPLPGQGAYSNQPQHF. Written as DNA, the CDR3 is TGTGCCAGCAGCCCCCTACCGGGACAGGGGGCCTATAGCAATCAGCCCCAGCATTTT.

J is TRBJ2-7 and V is TRBV15, with D tentatively TRBD1 (6 bases). Germline loops: CDR1 LNHNV, CDR2 YYDKDF (reference sequence). Deletions cut 0 bases from V and 2 bases from J, with 11 bases between. The CDR3 has 15 amino acids. CDR3 sequence reads: CATSRDSHRAYEQYV. The CDR3, as DNA: TGTGCCACCAGCAGAGATAGCCACAGGGCCTACGAGCAGTACGTC.

As to this clonotype: At one end the junction does not follow the germline gene, possibly because of a read error. The V call is TRBV25-1, the J call TRBJ2-2, with D possibly matching TRBD2 (5 bases). Germline-derived CDR1 and CDR2 are MGHDK and SYGVNS. The CDR3 contains 15 residues. CDR3 nucleotides: TGTGCCAACAGTGAAACTAGAGCGAACACCGGGGAGCTGCTTTTT. It specifies CANSETRANTGELLF.

The chain uses TRBV10-3 and TRBJ2-7, with TRBD2 as a possible D gene (5 bases). CDR3 length: 14 residues. Trimming shortened V by 3 bases and J by 6 bases, and 15 bases separated the two germline ends. CDR1 is ENHRY and CDR2 is SYGVKD in the germline V gene. CDR3 coding DNA: TGTGCCATCAGTGACTCGAGAGGGTCGGGCGAGCAGTACTTC. Encoded protein: CAISDSRGSGEQYF.

J is TRBJ1-5 and V is TRBV10-3; tentative D call: TRBD1 (6 bases). Trimming pared 10 bases from V and 6 bases from J, leaving 13 bases between. The CDR3 is 12 residues long. CDR1 and CDR2 (germline): ENHRY, SYGVKD. The CDR3, as DNA: TGTGCCAGCCAACAGGGAACTCAGCCCCAGCATTTT. It yields the protein CASQQGTQPQHF.

This clonotype came up many times. The gene calls are TRBV19 and TRBJ1-4; D gene uncertain. The length of the CDR3 is 15 residues. V was clipped by 7 bases and J by 3 bases, with 15 bases between them. Looked up from germline, CDR1 is LNHDA and CDR2 is SQIVND (reference sequence). The CDR3, as DNA: TGTGCCAGTAACGGGGTCTTTGGGTCTAATGAAAAACTGTTTTTT. It is translated as CASNGVFGSNEKLFF.

The chain has TRBV7-3 and TRBJ2-3, with TRBD2 identical over 9 bases. This CDR3 region has 14 residues. After removal of 2 bases from V and 7 bases from J, the junction contained 4 bases not matched to a gene. Germline V lookup: CDR1 SGHTA, CDR2 FQGTGA. Here the CDR3 reads CASSLAGGRNTQYF. The CDR3, as DNA: TGTGCCAGCAGCTTAGCGGGAGGGAGAAATACGCAGTATTTT.

This clonotype was detected many times. This chain links TRBV24-1 with TRBJ2-1; 12 bases fit TRBD2. CDR3 size: 20 residues. Per germline, CDR1 KGHDR and CDR2 SFDVKD. Losses at the gene ends were 4 bases for V and 7 bases for J; bases not matched to a gene: 19. This CDR3 reads CATSDQKASGGGSVWNEQFF. The CDR3 DNA reads as TGTGCCACCAGTGACCAAAAAGCTAGCGGGGGGGGATCCGTGTGGAATGAGCAGTTCTTC.

The table lists this clonotype with many counts. The chain joins TRBV2 to TRBJ1-6; D unclear. V was pared by 0 bases and J by 0 bases, with 6 bases between. This CDR3 spans 16 amino acids. In germline, CDR1 is SNHLY, CDR2 FYNNEI. The CDR3 region has the DNA TGTGCCAGCAGTGAAGCCAGGACCTCCTATAATTCACCCCTCCACTTT. This translates into CASSEARTSYNSPLHF.

This clonotype was seen at least ten times. This chain connects TRBV5-1 to TRBJ2-3; D gene ambiguous. The CDR3 runs 11 residues. CDR1 and CDR2 from the germline V gene are SGHRS and YFSETQ. V was clipped by 7 bases and J by 4 bases, with 7 bases between them. CDR3 DNA sequence: TGCGCCAGCGCTGACCCAGATACGCAGTATTTT. Amino acid sequence: CASADPDTQYF.